This T cell receptor (beta chain) was profiled in a study of blood T cell repertoires in COVID-19. Across the whole study: COVID-19 samples, acute and convalescent, were from the United States, Italy and Spain. PBMCs, B-cell-depleted T cells, or T cells provided the cDNA or gDNA that made up the material.

Methods used by the authors: Amplification of reference gene primers provided the estimated nucleated cell counts. Produced via immunoSEQ multiplex PCR; TCRdb's table is partial and in-frame only. That table gives V, J and clone size, and the DNA gave D and trimming. The profile shows around 170,000 clones, 74% of them singletons. The V gene lost 2 bases and the J gene lost 7 bases, with 12 bases spanning the gap. This CDR3 is 14 amino acids long. In germline, CDR1 is SGHVS, CDR2 FQNEAQ. The sample taken for sequencing was peripheral blood. The TCR was taken from a woman at least 80 years old with acute or convalescent COVID-19. The chain has TRBV7-8 and TRBJ2-1; D call uncertain. The CDR3 nucleotides are TGTGCCAGCAGCTTACTAGTTGGTTTTAATGAGCAGTTCTTC. This gives the protein CASSLLVGFNEQFF.